This T cell receptor beta chain was identified in a study of prognosis after radiotherapy for stage I lung cancer. Turning to the study itself: Tumors proved to be squamous cell carcinoma in about seven patients and represented adenocarcinoma in about a dozen. After radiotherapy, distant metastases were seen in four patients (median 7 months), and no significant progression was seen in over 12.

Two-round multiplex PCR amplified TCR beta CDR3 from genomic DNA. Initially, in first-round PCR, primers specific to each TRBV and TRBJ gene were used. MiXCR was run by TCRdb on the multiplex PCR reads, yielding one entry per CDR3 protein. This table holds roughly 30,000 distinct CDR3 sequences, about 31% found once. This clonotype has ten or more counts. What it recognizes is unknown. General study points: It is unknown whether the expanded TCR clones recognize the tumor.

V lost 0 bases to trimming and J lost 6 bases, with 13 bases between them. Per germline, CDR1 MNHEY and CDR2 SVGAGI. CDR3 length: 15 residues. The chain is built from TRBV6-5 and TRBJ2-3; possibly TRBD1 for D (6 bases). The sequence came from a donor over 45 with non-small cell lung cancer. Sequencing used PBMCs, obtained before or after stereotactic body radiation therapy (not recorded which). CDR3 loop: CASSYSFSGQDTQYF. The CDR3 DNA follows: TGTGCCAGCAGTTACTCTTTTAGTGGACAGGATACGCAGTATTTT.